The TCR beta chain under discussion was sequenced for a study of blood T cell repertoires in COVID-19. In terms of age and location, participants ranged from about 18 to 95 years and lived in about 25 US areas. Generated by immunoSEQ multiplex PCR, the TCRdb table keeps only in-frame clones and is missing some. This repertoire shows fewer than 200,000 clones, about 80% found once; its top ten account for about 12%. CDR3 length: 17 amino acids. From germline, CDR1 is SGHNT and CDR2 YYREEE (reference sequence). The V and J ends lost 3 bases and 6 bases, in that order; junction bases with no gene match: 14.

The TCR comes from a man aged 45-65 years who had recovered from COVID-19. Sequencing was done on a sample of PBMCs or T cells enriched from blood (not recorded which). The chain employs TRBV5-4 and TRBJ2-3; 9 bases map to TRBD2. CDR3 nucleotide sequence: TGTGCCAGCAGCTCTGGACTAGCGTTCTCCGGGGTGGATACGCAGTATTTT. This codes for CASSSGLAFSGVDTQYF.